Below are 32 T cell receptor beta chains sequenced from a single sample in a study of cytomegalovirus exposure and HLA in healthy donors. Repertoires were generated with immunoSEQ multiplex PCR, while TCRdb's copy carries only in-frame clones and drops some. The sample holds approximately 190,000 clones; around 83% are singletons and the top ten take under 15%. Sequenced: PBMCs. Source of these receptors: a woman in her twenties or thirties in good health and CMV-seropositive.

J is TRBJ1-3 and V is TRBV30, with a possible D match to TRBD1 (5 bases). In germline, CDR1 is GTSNPN, CDR2 SVGIG (reference sequence). This CDR3 has 15 residues. V was trimmed by 2 bases and J by 1 base, leaving 12 bases between them. The CDR3 DNA sequence: TGTGCCTGGAGTAGGGCCAGGACATCTGGAAACACCATATATTTT. This sequence encodes CAWSRARTSGNTIYF.

The genes are TRBV5-4 and TRBJ2-5; D not resolved. V lost 1 base, J lost 1 base, and 14 bases lay in between. Germline V gene sequence: CDR1 SGHNT, CDR2 YYREEE (reference sequence). The CDR3 spans 16 residues. The CDR3 is CASSLLASGPQETQYF. In DNA form, the CDR3 reads TGTGCCAGCAGCTTGCTGGCTTCGGGTCCCCAAGAGACCCAGTACTTC.

In its sample, this clone was seen a few times. This chain uses TRBV30 with TRBJ1-1, with D perhaps TRBD1 (6 bases). The germline V gene encodes CDR1 GTSNPN and CDR2 SVGIG (reference sequence). The length of the CDR3 is 11 residues. V lost 7 bases and J lost 6, with 12 bases in between. Here the CDR3 reads CALNQGPEAFF. CDR3 in DNA: TGTGCCTTGAACCAGGGGCCTGAAGCTTTCTTT.

This clone was seen once. The chain employs TRBV29-1 and TRBJ2-1; the match to TRBD2 covers 8 bases. With V trimmed by 7 bases and J by 3 bases, 8 bases remained unmatched. The CDR3 totals 14 residues. In germline, CDR1 is SQVTM, CDR2 ANQGSEA. The CDR3 DNA is TGCAGCGCCCGGGAGCGGGAGAGCTACAATGAGCAGTTCTTC. It encodes CSARERESYNEQFF.

The J gene is TRBJ2-5, the V gene TRBV6-1, with D tentatively TRBD1 (6 bases). This CDR3 is built from 13 residues. V was trimmed by 5 bases and J by 2 bases, leaving 9 bases between them. CDR1 is MNHNS, CDR2 SASEGT, per germline. CDR3 amino acids: CASSKDRQETQYF. The CDR3 DNA reads as TGTGCCAGCAGTAAGGACAGACAAGAGACCCAGTACTTC.

The chain carries TRBV7-2 and TRBJ2-7; D is perhaps TRBD1 (5 bases). Per the germline V gene, CDR1 is SGHTA and CDR2 is FQGNSA. Trimming took 3 bases from V and 2 from J, leaving 14 bases between them. This CDR3 is built from 15 residues. The chain's CDR3 is CASSFQGHPPYEQYF. In nucleotides, the CDR3 is TGTGCCAGCAGCTTCCAAGGACACCCACCCTACGAGCAGTACTTC.

The table lists this clone with a count of one. V usage is TRBV4-1 and J usage is TRBJ2-7; TRBD2 aligns across 9 bases. CDR1 MGHRA and CDR2 YSYEKL come from the germline V gene. The CDR3 sequence is 17 residues long. The ends lost 5 bases at V and 2 bases at J; junction bases unmatched: 13. The CDR3, as DNA: TGCGCCAGCAGCGCCAGACCACTAGCGGGCCCTCCCTACGAGCAGTACTTC. Residues: CASSARPLAGPPYEQYF.

The chain links TRBV2 to TRBJ2-1; perhaps TRBD2 as D (5 bases). The CDR3 contains 12 residues. Germline loops: CDR1 SNHLY, CDR2 FYNNEI. The V end lost 8 bases, the J end lost 3 bases, and 8 bases lay between the germline ends. The CDR3 DNA follows: TGTGCCAGCGAACGGGGCTACAATGAGCAGTTCTTC. Its translation is CASERGYNEQFF.

The chain links TRBV7-2 to TRBJ2-3; no clear D. Germline CDR1 and CDR2: SGHTA and FQGNSA. The CDR3 totals 11 residues. V was trimmed by 3 bases and J by 6 bases, leaving 4 bases between them. This CDR3 reads CASSLADTQYF. As DNA, the CDR3 is TGTGCCAGCAGCTTGGCCGATACGCAGTATTTT.

V gene TRBV7-2 combines with J gene TRBJ1-2; D might be TRBD1 (6 bases). V was pared by 2 bases and J by 3 bases, with 13 bases between. The CDR3 is 15 amino acids. CDR1 and CDR2 (germline): SGHTA, FQGNSA. This CDR3 reads CASSLRRGGYYGYTF. CDR3 bases: TGTGCCAGCAGCTTAAGAAGGGGGGGATACTATGGCTACACCTTC.

The chain recombines TRBV5-1 with TRBJ2-1; D perhaps matches TRBD2 (6 bases). This CDR3 comprises 15 residues. V lost 4 bases and J 3 bases, leaving 14 bases between the germline ends. Germline assignment: CDR1 SGHRS and CDR2 YFSETQ. The CDR3 loop is CASSTRVGLYNEQFF. The CDR3 coding sequence is TGCGCCAGCAGCACCCGGGTGGGACTCTACAATGAGCAGTTCTTC.

V and J are TRBV7-3 and TRBJ2-3, with D uncertain. Germline V CDR1 and CDR2: SGHTA, FQGTGA. V was pared by 3 bases and J by 1 base, with 8 bases between. CDR3 length: 14 residues. The CDR3 here is CASSFYTGTDTQYF. DNA of the CDR3: TGTGCCAGCAGCTTTTACACCGGCACAGATACGCAGTATTTT.

This chain uses TRBV6-1 with TRBJ2-6; 10 positions agree with TRBD1. The CDR3 totals 17 residues. Trimming at V came to 4 bases and at J to 3 bases, leaving 6 bases not matched to a gene. Per germline, CDR1 MNHNS and CDR2 SASEGT. CDR3 coding DNA: TGTGCCAGCAGTGCCGGGACAGGGGATGGTGGGGCCAACGTCCTGACTTTC. This encodes CASSAGTGDGGANVLTF.

The chain joins TRBV2 to TRBJ2-7; 7 positions match TRBD1. Germline CDR1 reads SNHLY; CDR2 reads FYNNEI. The V gene end was trimmed by 2 bases and the J gene end by 1 base; junction bases not matched to a gene: 11. CDR3 length: 17 residues. The CDR3 spells CASSERGPGTFSYEQYF. The CDR3 coding sequence is TGTGCCAGCAGTGAAAGGGGGCCCGGGACGTTTTCCTACGAGCAGTACTTC.

There are a few counts of this clone. This chain connects TRBV9 to TRBJ1-2; TRBD1 matches 8 bases. CDR1 and CDR2 (germline): SGDLS, YYNGEE. This CDR3 has 15 amino acids. The J segment lost 7 bases and the V segment lost 3 bases, leaving 11 bases of the junction unmatched. Here the CDR3 DNA reads TGTGCCAGCAGCGGCGACCCCGGACAGGGCGGTGGCTACACCTTC. Translated, it gives CASSGDPGQGGGYTF.

Only a few counts were recorded for this clone. The CDR3 spells CASSSGTSGYEQYF. CDR3 DNA sequence: TGTGCCAGCTCATCCGGGACTAGCGGATACGAGCAGTACTTC. The chain couples TRBV27 to TRBJ2-7; 11 bases are shared with TRBD2. Per germline, CDR1 MNHEY and CDR2 SMNVEV (reference sequence). This CDR3 spans 14 amino acids. Unmatched junction bases numbered 7, after V lost 8 bases and J lost 4 bases.

V is TRBV29-1 and J is TRBJ2-7, with TRBD2 identical over 14 bases. Germline V gene lookup returns CDR1 SQVTM and CDR2 ANQGSEA. Trimming took 6 bases from V and 3 from J; bases not matched to a gene: 7. The CDR3 has 15 amino acids. The CDR3 sequence: CSVGTSGRPNYEQYF. CDR3 nucleotide sequence: TGCAGCGTCGGGACTAGCGGGAGACCCAACTACGAGCAGTACTTC.

The chain has TRBV4-1 and TRBJ2-3; 9 bases map to TRBD2. J gave up 0 bases and V 0 bases, and 13 bases lay outside the gene matches. Germline CDR1 reads MGHRA; CDR2 reads YSYEKL. The CDR3 consists of 20 residues. This chain's CDR3 is CASSQDLGLAGPQSTDTQYF. CDR3 coding DNA: TGCGCCAGCAGCCAAGATCTGGGGCTAGCGGGGCCACAAAGCACAGATACGCAGTATTTT.

The gene calls are TRBV4-2 and TRBJ2-1; 9 nucleotides align to TRBD2. Germline V gene sequence: CDR1 LGHNA, CDR2 YNFKEQ. V dropped 1 base and J dropped 5; count of bases not matched to a gene: 6. This CDR3 contains 16 residues. The CDR3 DNA sequence: TGTGCCAGCAGCCAAGTGGGGCTAGCGGGGAACAATGAGCAGTTCTTC. Protein sequence: CASSQVGLAGNNEQFF.

The V and J genes are TRBV5-4 and TRBJ2-1, with 10 bases that match TRBD2. CDR1 SGHNT and CDR2 YYREEE come from the germline V gene (reference sequence). With V trimmed by 2 bases and J by 2 bases, 4 bases remained unmatched. The CDR3 sequence is 16 residues long. The CDR3 here is CASSLYTSGTYNEQFF. CDR3 sequence (DNA): TGTGCCAGCAGCTTATACACTAGCGGGACCTACAATGAGCAGTTCTTC.

The chain carries TRBV19 and TRBJ1-1, with no clear D. The V end lost 4 bases, the J end lost 4 bases, and 13 bases lay between the germline ends. CDR3 size: 14 residues. Per germline, CDR1 LNHDA and CDR2 SQIVND (reference sequence). CDR3 loop: CASSRTMDSTEAFF. CDR3 nucleotide sequence: TGTGCCAGTAGTAGAACGATGGACTCCACTGAAGCTTTCTTT. Full variable domain (outside the CDR3, taken from reference TRBV19 and TRBJ1-1): DGGITQSPKYLFRKEGQNVTLSCEQNLNHDAMYWYRQDPGQGLRLIYYSQIVNDFQKGDIAEGYSVSREKKESFPLTVTSAQKNPTAFYLCASSRTMDSTEAFFGQGTRLTVV.

The chain joins TRBV5-3 to TRBJ2-7; perhaps TRBD1 as D (6 bases). TRBV5-3 is labeled an ORF, and its function is uncertain. V gave up 1 base and J gave up 1 base, with 6 bases separating them. The CDR3 spans 13 residues. The CDR3 DNA reads as TGTGCCAGAAGCTTGACAGGGTCCTACGAGCAGTACTTC. Residues: CARSLTGSYEQYF.

The rearrangement joins TRBV23-1 to TRBJ1-1; weak D call: TRBD1 (6 bases). TRBV23-1 is an open reading frame whose function is uncertain. Trimming took off 3 bases at V and 11 bases at J, with 16 bases between the two ends. The CDR3 extends over 13 amino acids. CDR3 in amino acids: CASSHSQGPSAFF. CDR3 nucleotides: TGCGCCAGCAGTCATTCTCAGGGGCCTTCGGCTTTCTTT.

This clone was seen more than once but under ten times. This chain joins TRBV7-2 and TRBJ1-5, with 7 bases aligning to TRBD1. The junction had 4 bases not matched to a gene; V was cut back by 5 bases and J by 3 bases. In germline, CDR1 is SGHTA, CDR2 FQGNSA. The CDR3 contains 14 residues. The CDR3 region is CASSRTGDNQPQHF. In nucleotides, the CDR3 is TGTGCCAGCAGCCGGACAGGCGACAATCAGCCCCAGCATTTT.

V usage is TRBV5-1 and J usage is TRBJ2-3, with 9 bases fitting TRBD1. J gave up 2 bases and V 3 bases, and 7 bases lay outside the gene matches. CDR3 length equals 16 residues. Germline lookup yields CDR1 SGHRS and CDR2 YFSETQ. The CDR3: CASSSRTGAFTDTQYF. CDR3 DNA sequence: TGCGCCAGCAGCTCTCGGACAGGGGCGTTCACAGATACGCAGTATTTT.

The chain uses TRBV5-1 and TRBJ2-7, with a tentative D call TRBD2 (6 bases). V lost 3 bases, J lost 5 bases, and 24 bases lay in between. This CDR3 comprises 17 residues. Germline values: CDR1 SGHRS, CDR2 YFSETQ. CDR3 in DNA: TGCGCCAGCAGCTCTCCATCGGGACTCTCCAAGTCGGACGAGCAGTACTTC. It specifies CASSSPSGLSKSDEQYF.

The V call is TRBV28, the J call TRBJ1-5; D unresolved. Germline V gene data show CDR1 as MDHEN and CDR2 as SYDVKM. The CDR3 sequence is 13 residues long. Trimming removed 4 bases at V and 4 bases at J, with 8 bases between. CDR3 sequence (DNA): TGTGCCAGCAGTTCCACTAGAAATCAGCCCCAGCATTTT. Translation gives CASSSTRNQPQHF.

The J gene is TRBJ2-3, the V gene TRBV30, with D tentatively TRBD2 (6 bases). Germline CDR1 and CDR2: GTSNPN and SVGIG (reference sequence). Trimming pared 3 bases from V and 4 bases from J, leaving 11 bases between. The CDR3 totals 13 residues. CDR3 in DNA: TGTGCCTGGAGGTGGAGGGGCGCAGATACGCAGTATTTT. Protein: CAWRWRGADTQYF.

This CDR3 reads CASSTIRDRSSYNEQFF. In DNA form, the CDR3 reads TGTGCCAGTAGTACAATCCGGGACAGAAGCTCCTACAATGAGCAGTTCTTC. The genes are TRBV19 and TRBJ2-1; 7 bases map to TRBD1. The CDR3 contains 17 residues. The V and J ends lost 4 bases and 0 bases, in that order; junction bases with no gene match: 9. CDR1 is LNHDA and CDR2 is SQIVND in the germline V gene (reference sequence). Drawing the rest from reference TRBV19 and TRBJ2-1, the complete variable domain is DGGITQSPKYLFRKEGQNVTLSCEQNLNHDAMYWYRQDPGQGLRLIYYSQIVNDFQKGDIAEGYSVSREKKESFPLTVTSAQKNPTAFYLCASSTIRDRSSYNEQFFGPGTRLTVL.

Concerning this clone: A read error may produce the germline difference seen at one junction end. The chain has TRBV5-1 and TRBJ2-1; the D gene is possibly TRBD1 (6 bases). CDR1 is SGHRS and CDR2 is YFSETQ in the germline V gene. This CDR3 is built from 14 residues. In DNA form, the CDR3 reads TGTGCCAGCAGCTTAATTCAGGGGACGGGGGAGCAGTTCTTC. It yields the protein CASSLIQGTGEQFF.

The genes are TRBV7-8 and TRBJ2-2, with 8 bases identical to TRBD2. The CDR3 length is 15 residues. Germline-derived CDR1 and CDR2 are SGHVS and FQNEAQ. V dropped 5 bases and J dropped 5; count of bases not matched to a gene: 7. The CDR3 reads CASSKAGVGTGELFF. The CDR3 nucleotides are TGTGCCAGCAGCAAAGCGGGAGTTGGTACCGGGGAGCTGTTTTTT.

The V gene is TRBV18, the J gene TRBJ1-5; TRBD1 aligns across 10 bases. After removal of 2 bases from V and 6 bases from J, the junction contained 4 bases not matched to a gene. The CDR3 length is 15 residues. Germline-derived CDR1 and CDR2 are KGHSH and LQKENI. CDR3: CASSPMTGGGQPQHF. In DNA form, the CDR3 reads TGTGCCAGCTCACCAATGACAGGGGGCGGTCAGCCCCAGCATTTT.